The following is a TCR beta chain sequence with its context. No antigen is known for it. The data were taken from a study of OX40 agonist ivuxolimab in advanced cancers. Sequencing was performed with immunoSEQ multiplex PCR; in TCRdb, only in-frame clones are kept and a portion is missing. This sample carries approximately 66,000 clones, roughly nine tenths of them seen once, and the ten largest clones take approximately 1.2%. Study-wide points: Antigen specificity remained undetermined for the expanded peripheral T cells.

Sequenced here: CD4+ or CD8+ T cells sorted from blood, sampled in a trial of the OX40 agonist ivuxolimab. The origin of this receptor is an adult with an advanced solid tumor such as melanoma, head and neck, liver or kidney cancer.

DNA of the CDR3: TGTGCCAGCAGCTTGAAAGGGGGCCCCGCCAATGAGCAGTTCTTC. The encoded protein is CASSLKGGPANEQFF. This chain uses TRBV5-4 with TRBJ2-1, with 7 bases fitting TRBD1. CDR1 SGHNT and CDR2 YYREEE come from the germline V gene (reference sequence). Trimming removed 1 base from V and 6 bases from J; junction bases left unmatched: 7. There are 15 residues in the CDR3. The variable domain in full, completed from reference TRBV5-4 and TRBJ2-1, reads ETGVTQSPTHLIKTRGQQVTLRCSSQSGHNTVSWYQQALGQGPQFIFQYYREEENGRGNFPPRFSGLQFPNYSSELNVNALELDDSALYLCASSLKGGPANEQFFGPGTRLTVL.